This T cell receptor (beta chain) appears in the sequencing data of a study of human CD8 memory T cell subsets (dated by TCRdb to 2019 to 2021). Turning to the overall study: To assess how stem-like (TSTEM), progenitor exhausted-like (TPEX) and effector memory CD8+ T cell subsets are clonally related, the TCRbeta repertoires of these three subsets were compared. TCRbeta repertoires were obtained from over five donors, each contributing TSTEM, TPEX and effector memory subsets.

Via the germline V gene (reference sequence), CDR1 is MNHEY and CDR2 SMNVEV. CDR3 length: 13 amino acids, cysteine to phenylalanine. No DNA accompanies this entry. A Human TCR Profiling Kit was used to prepare UMI-labeled 5' RACE TCRbeta libraries. Every TCRbeta library was prepared in parallel, with the same number of PCR cycles used for all of the libraries. The authors' pipeline ran thus. The number of functional CDR3beta clonotypes in each TCRbeta library ranged from roughly 2,600 to 20,000. MIGEC 1.2.9 was used for UMI extraction and consensus assembly, with at least three reads per UMI being required. MiXCR 3.0.3 was used to extract in-frame CDR3beta repertoires. Each sample was downsampled to 42,000 randomly selected UMIs before diversity metrics were computed in VDJtools 1.2.1. Repertoire overlap metrics D, R and F2 were calculated in VDJtools for the top 3,000 clones of each sample pair. TCRdb reprocessed the reads and lists each CDR3 protein sequence as a single entry, with no DNA. TCRdb, rather than the study authors, made the V and J calls. The sample table records about 10,000 distinct CDR3 sequences. The top ten clones comprise 20% of the sample.

Frequency shows this clonotype is medium-sized (0.01 to 0.1%); no count was noted. No cognate antigen has been identified for it. Study-level results and caveats: Similarly high normalized Shannon-Wiener diversity was shown by TSTEM and TPEX subsets, whereas comparatively lower diversity was seen in effector memory subsets. Based on Chao1 estimates, TSTEM subsets appeared to have greater repertoire diversity than TPEX subsets, which may reflect a broader range of specificities. The stem-like TSTEM and TPEX subsets each shared clonotypes with effector memory cells, but the TSTEM and TPEX repertoires had minimal overlap with each other, suggesting distinct antigen spectra. Only TCRbeta chains were sequenced, and repertoire comparisons rested on over five donors tested with paired t-tests and Bonferroni correction.

Density gradient separation was used to isolate peripheral blood mononuclear cells from healthy donor buffy coats. The study enriched total CD8+ T cells through negative magnetic separation using EasySep or MojoSort CD8+ T cell isolation kits. For each subset, total RNA was extracted using an RNeasy Mini Kit from duplicate vials of around 150,000 sorted CD8+ T cells. The PBMCs were used fresh or after being cryopreserved in fetal bovine serum with 10% DMSO. Fluorescence-activated cell sorting on a FACSAria III was used to sort the CD8+ T cell subsets to purity. The specimen was CD8+ T cells from PBMCs. This chain is built from TRBV27 and TRBJ1-5. The clonotype comes from a human donor in good health. The CDR3 protein is CASRQDTNQPQHF.